These T cell receptor beta chains were read from a single sample in a study of OX40 agonist ivuxolimab in advanced cancers. Repertoires were generated with immunoSEQ multiplex PCR, while TCRdb's copy carries only in-frame clones and drops some. In the table there are 67,000 or so clones, 88% of which are singletons. Sample: CD4+ or CD8+ T cells sorted from blood, taken in a trial of the OX40 agonist ivuxolimab. Every receptor here comes from an adult with an advanced solid tumor such as melanoma, head and neck, liver or kidney cancer. The CDR3 runs from the conserved cysteine through the conserved F or W. D genes are given only for firm matches. Only some rows state a clone size, as once, few, many or a class for expanded clones.

TRBV6-1,TRBJ2-7,-,TRBD1,TGTGCCAGCTATACAGGGGGAACCTACGAGCAGTACTTC,CASYTGGTYEQYF
TRBV28,TRBJ1-2,-,-,TGTGCCAGCACCGGGGAGGGCAGGGGATATGGCTACACCTTC,CASTGEGRGYGYTF
TRBV28,TRBJ2-7,-,-,TGTGCCAGCAGTTTACCCCCCCAGCCTTCCCGCGAGCAGTACTTC,CASSLPPQPSREQYF
TRBV10-3,TRBJ1-2,-,-,TGTGCCATCAGTGATATCGAGAGCTATGGCTACACCTTC,CAISDIESYGYTF
TRBV7-3,TRBJ2-7,-,-,TGTGCCAGCAGCGGATCCGGGACACCCTACGAGCAGTACTTC,CASSGSGTPYEQYF
TRBV4-2,TRBJ2-5,once,-,TGTGCCAGCAGCCTCCGAGTGGGTATCGGGACGGAGACCCAGTACTTC,CASSLRVGIGTETQYF
TRBV2,TRBJ2-6,-,-,TGTGCCAGCAGTGGGGCAGGGGTACCCTCTGGGGCCAACGTCCTGACTTTC,CASSGAGVPSGANVLTF
TRBV7-2,TRBJ2-2,-,-,TGTGCCAGCAGCTTGACGGGATACACCGGGGAGCTGTTTTTT,CASSLTGYTGELFF
TRBV5-1,TRBJ1-5,-,TRBD1,TGCGCCAGGGAACAGGGGTCAAATGTTCAGCCCCAGCATTTT,CAREQGSNVQPQHF
TRBV5-6,TRBJ2-5,few,-,TGTGCCAGCAGCTTGGTATTCCTTGACGGAGAAGAGACCCAGTACTTC,CASSLVFLDGEETQYF
TRBV7-9,TRBJ1-1,few,TRBD1,TGTGCCAGCAGGGAGACAGGGCCGAACACTGAAGCTTTCTTT,CASRETGPNTEAFF
TRBV20-1,TRBJ2-5,-,-,TGCAGTGCTATAGGGGTAGAGACCCAGTACTTC,CSAIGVETQYF
TRBV7-9,TRBJ1-1,-,-,TGTGCCAGCAGCTTAGAGGGGGTTGGGGGTAACACTGAAGCTTTCTTT,CASSLEGVGGNTEAFF